A single sample is the source of the 21 T cell receptor beta chains below, sequenced in a study of T-cell reconstitution after alpha-beta-depleted transplantation in children. A TCRbeta library incorporating unique molecular identifiers was prepared. TCRdb ran MiXCR on the PCR reads and lists one entry per CDR3 protein. The table records some 280,000 distinct CDR3 sequences, 9.9% of them present only once. The sequences come from PBMCs from the stem cell graft donor, collected from the stem cell graft. Receptors were obtained from a human donor who donated a stem cell graft to a child with SCID.

The chain links TRBV4-1 to TRBJ1-1; tentatively, D is TRBD1 (5 bases). Trimming removed 4 bases at V and 0 bases at J, with 12 bases between. The CDR3 totals 15 residues. Germline V gene data show CDR1 as MGHRA and CDR2 as YSYEKL. The CDR3 loop is CASSPRATVNTEAFF. In DNA form, the CDR3 reads TGCGCCAGCAGCCCCCGGGCGACAGTGAACACTGAAGCTTTCTTT.

This clonotype has ten or more counts. The genes are TRBV20-1 and TRBJ1-1; D is unresolved. In germline, CDR1 is DFQATT, CDR2 SNEGSKA (reference sequence). Trimming left V 3 bases short and J 4 bases short, with 6 bases between. This CDR3 is built from 11 residues. The CDR3 coding sequence is TGCAGTGCTAGCATTTCCACTGAAGCTTTCTTT. This gives the protein CSASISTEAFF.

This rearrangement joins TRBV12-3 or TRBV12-4 to TRBJ2-5, with D perhaps matching TRBD2 (5 bases). V lost 4 bases to trimming and J lost 4 bases, with 10 bases between them. The CDR3 covers 13 residues. DNA of the CDR3: TGTGCCAGCAGTTCCGGGGAAGGAGAGACCCAGTACTTC. Protein: CASSSGEGETQYF.

This clonotype turned up a few times. The V and J genes are TRBV5-1 and TRBJ1-5, with D hard to call. V lost 7 bases and J lost 4, with 24 bases in between. This CDR3 contains 17 residues. Germline CDR1 SGHRS, CDR2 YFSETQ. In DNA, the CDR3 is TGCGCCAGCGGATACAGCGGACCTTTTACTCAGAATCAGCCCCAGCATTTT. Translated, it gives CASGYSGPFTQNQPQHF. The whole variable domain, remainder taken from reference TRBV5-1 and TRBJ1-5, is KAGVTQTPRYLIKTRGQQVTLSCSPISGHRSVSWYQQTPGQGLQFLFEYFSETQRNKGNFPGRFSGRQFSNSRSEMNVSTLELGDSALYLCASGYSGPFTQNQPQHFGDGTRLSIL.

This clonotype was detected only a few times. The chain couples TRBV20-1 to TRBJ1-4; D remains unclear. Trimming pared 7 bases from V and 5 bases from J, leaving 14 bases between. The CDR3 covers 13 residues. Germline V gene lookup returns CDR1 DFQATT and CDR2 SNEGSKA (reference sequence). Here the CDR3 reads CSVPGNINEKLFF. CDR3 coding DNA: TGCAGTGTACCCGGGAACATAAATGAAAAACTGTTTTTT.

This clonotype showed up just a few times. J is TRBJ1-3 and V is TRBV7-2; 8 nucleotides agree with TRBD1. V was pared by 5 bases and J by 3 bases, with 3 bases of the junction left unmatched. The CDR3 consists of 14 residues. CDR1 is SGHTA, CDR2 FQGNSA, per germline. The CDR3 region is CASSRTGSGNTIYF. The CDR3 region has the DNA TGTGCCAGCAGCCGGACAGGGAGTGGAAACACCATATATTTT. The complete variable domain, with remaining parts taken from reference TRBV7-2 and TRBJ1-3, reads GAGVSQSPSNKVTEKGKDVELRCDPISGHTALYWYRQSLGQGLEFLIYFQGNSAPDKSGLPSDRFSAERTGGSVSTLTIQRTQQEDSAVYLCASSRTGSGNTIYFGEGSWLTVV.

The V call is TRBV5-1, the J call TRBJ2-7; 9 bases line up with TRBD2. CDR1 and CDR2 from the germline V gene are SGHRS and YFSETQ. Losses at the gene ends were 4 bases for V and 0 bases for J; bases not matched to a gene: 11. The CDR3 has 17 residues. CDR3 sequence (DNA): TGCGCCAGCAGCCAGCCTGTCAAGCGGGGGGACTCCTACGAGCAGTACTTC. Residues: CASSQPVKRGDSYEQYF.

This clonotype turned up a few times. The rearrangement links TRBV3-1 to TRBJ2-1; 9 bases align to TRBD2. This CDR3 has 15 amino acids. V was pared by 4 bases and J by 7 bases, with 8 bases of the junction left unmatched. The germline gives CDR1 LGHDT, CDR2 YNNKEL (reference sequence). The CDR3 protein is CASSRLAGAGNEQFF. CDR3 DNA: TGTGCCAGCAGCCGATTAGCGGGGGCCGGAAATGAGCAGTTCTTC.

The chain is built from TRBV27 and TRBJ2-3; 11 bases are shared with TRBD1. V lost 4 bases and J lost 5; bases outside the gene matches: 5. The germline V gene has CDR1 MNHEY and CDR2 SMNVEV (reference sequence). This CDR3 is built from 15 residues. CDR3 nucleotide sequence: TGTGCCAGCAGTTCCCGGGACAGGGGGGGAGATACGCAGTATTTT. Its translation is CASSSRDRGGDTQYF.

This clonotype has a handful of counts. For the CDR3, the DNA is TGTGCCATCAGTGTTGGAGCGGGGGGGTACAATGAGCAGTTCTTC. Amino acid sequence: CAISVGAGGYNEQFF. V is TRBV10-3 and J is TRBJ2-1; 10 bases match TRBD2. There are 15 residues in the CDR3. From germline, CDR1 is ENHRY and CDR2 SYGVKD. With 4 bases clipped from V and 4 bases from J, the junction kept 4 bases outside the gene matches.

The genes are TRBV6-1 and TRBJ1-2; no firm D call. Germline CDR1 MNHNS, CDR2 SASEGT. The CDR3 loop spans 14 amino acids. The V gene lost 0 bases and the J gene lost 4 bases, with 9 bases spanning the gap. The CDR3 coding sequence is TGTGCCAGCAGTGAAGCGCCGGACGGCTATGGCTACACCTTC. Its translation: CASSEAPDGYGYTF.

This clonotype was detected many times. The CDR3 reads CAVGRGMNTEAFF. CDR3 sequence (DNA): TGTGCGGTGGGTCGGGGTATGAACACTGAAGCTTTCTTT. The V gene is TRBV6-5, the J gene TRBJ1-1; no clear D. Per germline, CDR1 MNHEY and CDR2 SVGAGI. The CDR3 length is 13 residues.

This clonotype was seen a few times. The chain carries TRBV21-1 and TRBJ2-1; the table gives TRBD1 as D, unverified against the DNA. TRBV21-1 is reported as a pseudogene. The CDR3 contains 20 residues. Here the CDR3 reads CASSAHDPGQGATLDNEQFF. DNA for the CDR3: TGTGCCAGCAGCGCGCACGACCCGGGACAGGGGGCTACCTTAGACAATGAGCAGTTCTTC.

V and J are TRBV5-1 and TRBJ2-1, with 9 nucleotides matching TRBD1. The CDR3 consists of 16 residues. Germline V lookup: CDR1 SGHRS, CDR2 YFSETQ. V shed 4 bases, J shed 7 bases, and the junction held 12 bases outside the gene matches. The DNA for the CDR3 is TGCGCCAGCAGCGACCGGAGGGACAGGGTTTGGAATGAGCAGTTCTTC. Protein product: CASSDRRDRVWNEQFF.

V usage is TRBV7-3 and J usage is TRBJ2-6; no clear D gene. The V gene lost 1 base and the J gene lost 1 base, with 8 bases spanning the gap. CDR3 length: 16 residues. Germline assignment: CDR1 SGHTA and CDR2 FQGTGA. CDR3 DNA sequence: TGTGCCAGCAGCTTAAGTGCGTCGTCTGGGGCCAACGTCCTGACTTTC. The encoded protein is CASSLSASSGANVLTF.

This clonotype was recorded a few times. The chain uses TRBV19 and TRBJ2-5; TRBD1 matches at 9 bases. Germline CDR1 LNHDA, CDR2 SQIVND (reference sequence). Trimming took 5 bases from V and 4 from J; bases not matched to a gene: 8. The length of the CDR3 is 15 residues. CDR3 protein: CASSEPGQGRETQYF. The DNA for the CDR3 is TGTGCCAGTAGTGAACCGGGACAGGGAAGAGAGACCCAGTACTTC.

This clonotype was seen only a few times. The rearrangement links TRBV7-8 to TRBJ1-1, with TRBD1 as a possible D gene (5 bases). This CDR3 has 13 amino acids. Germline-derived CDR1 and CDR2 are SGHVS and FQNEAQ. The V and J ends lost 6 bases and 2 bases respectively, with 10 bases between them. CDR3 protein: CASRKGVNTEAFF. The CDR3 nucleotides read TGTGCCAGCAGAAAAGGGGTTAACACTGAAGCTTTCTTT.

This clonotype was observed a handful of times. One base away lies a much larger clone, so this may be a sequencing read error. This chain links TRBV12-3 or TRBV12-4 with TRBJ2-3; D uncertain. The CDR3 contains 10 residues. With 8 bases removed from V and 1 base from J, the gap between germline ends came to 1 base. CDR3 sequence reads: CASGTDTQYF. The DNA for the CDR3 is TGTGCCAGCGGCACAGATACGCAGTATTTT.

This clonotype was counted ten times or more. This chain connects TRBV12-3 or TRBV12-4 to TRBJ2-1; D might be TRBD2 (6 bases). The CDR3 has 16 amino acids. Trimming left V 4 bases short and J 3 bases short, with 16 bases between. Written as DNA, the CDR3 is TGTGCCAGCAGTTCATCCGGGACGGGAGTCTACAATGAGCAGTTCTTC. Translating it yields CASSSSGTGVYNEQFF.

This clonotype was observed many times. V usage is TRBV5-1 and J usage is TRBJ2-7; 13 bases match TRBD2. Germline CDR1 is SGHRS and CDR2 is YFSETQ. The CDR3 consists of 18 residues. V lost 4 bases and J lost 0; bases outside the gene matches: 10. CDR3 region: CASSPGLAGDSFSYEQYF. CDR3 DNA sequence: TGCGCCAGCAGCCCTGGACTAGCGGGGGATAGTTTCTCCTACGAGCAGTACTTC.

The rearrangement joins TRBV20-1 to TRBJ1-6; 9 nucleotides line up with TRBD1. This CDR3 has 14 amino acids. Germline V gene lookup returns CDR1 DFQATT and CDR2 SNEGSKA (reference sequence). The J segment lost 6 bases and the V segment lost 0 bases, leaving 0 bases of the junction unmatched. The CDR3 loop reads CSAREQGANSPLHF. CDR3 DNA: TGCAGTGCTAGAGAACAGGGGGCTAATTCACCCCTCCACTTT.